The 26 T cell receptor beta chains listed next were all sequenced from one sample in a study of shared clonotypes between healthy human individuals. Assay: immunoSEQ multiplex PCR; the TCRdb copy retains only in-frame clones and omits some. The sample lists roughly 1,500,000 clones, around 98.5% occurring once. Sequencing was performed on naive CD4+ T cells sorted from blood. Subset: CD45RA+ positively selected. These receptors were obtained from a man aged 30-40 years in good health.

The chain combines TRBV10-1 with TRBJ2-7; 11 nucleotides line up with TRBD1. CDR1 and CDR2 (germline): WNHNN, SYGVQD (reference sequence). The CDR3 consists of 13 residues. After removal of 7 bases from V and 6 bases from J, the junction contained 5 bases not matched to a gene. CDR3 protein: CASTTGTGGEQYF. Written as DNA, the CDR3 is TGCGCCAGCACTACCGGGACAGGGGGCGAGCAGTACTTC.

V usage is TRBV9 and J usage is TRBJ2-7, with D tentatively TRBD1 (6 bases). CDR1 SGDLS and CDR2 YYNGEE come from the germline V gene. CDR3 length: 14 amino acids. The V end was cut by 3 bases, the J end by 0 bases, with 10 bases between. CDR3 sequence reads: CASSEQGISYEQYF. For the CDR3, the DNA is TGTGCCAGCAGCGAACAGGGAATCTCCTACGAGCAGTACTTC.

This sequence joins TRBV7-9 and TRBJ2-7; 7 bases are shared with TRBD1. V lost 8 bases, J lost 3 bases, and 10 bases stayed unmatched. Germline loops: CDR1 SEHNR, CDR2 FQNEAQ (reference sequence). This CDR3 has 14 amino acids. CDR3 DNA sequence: TGTGCCAGCGACACTACCGGGACAGTCTACGAGCAGTACTTC. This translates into CASDTTGTVYEQYF.

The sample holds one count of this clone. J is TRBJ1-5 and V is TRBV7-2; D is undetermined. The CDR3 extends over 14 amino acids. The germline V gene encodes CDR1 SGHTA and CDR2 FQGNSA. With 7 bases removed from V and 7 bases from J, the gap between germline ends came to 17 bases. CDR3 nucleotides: TGTGCCAGCACCCCAGGAGGCTTGGACCAGCCCCAGCATTTT. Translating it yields CASTPGGLDQPQHF.

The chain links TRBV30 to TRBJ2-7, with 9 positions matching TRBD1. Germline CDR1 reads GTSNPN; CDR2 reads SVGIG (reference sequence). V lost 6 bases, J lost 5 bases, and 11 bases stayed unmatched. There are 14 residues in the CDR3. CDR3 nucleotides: TGTGCCTGTCACCCGGGACAGGGAACGGACGAGCAGTACTTC. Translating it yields CACHPGQGTDEQYF.

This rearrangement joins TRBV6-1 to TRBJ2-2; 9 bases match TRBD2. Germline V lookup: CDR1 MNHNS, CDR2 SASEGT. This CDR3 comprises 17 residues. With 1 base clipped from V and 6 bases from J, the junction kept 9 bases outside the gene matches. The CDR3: CASSEGLAGARAGELFF. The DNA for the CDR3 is TGTGCCAGCAGTGAAGGATTAGCGGGAGCTAGGGCCGGGGAGCTGTTTTTT.

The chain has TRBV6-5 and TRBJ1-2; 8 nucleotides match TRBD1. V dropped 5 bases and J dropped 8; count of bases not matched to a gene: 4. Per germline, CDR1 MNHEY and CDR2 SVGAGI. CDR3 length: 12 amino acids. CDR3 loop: CASSRTGIGYTF. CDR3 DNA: TGTGCCAGCAGTCGGACAGGGATCGGCTACACCTTC.

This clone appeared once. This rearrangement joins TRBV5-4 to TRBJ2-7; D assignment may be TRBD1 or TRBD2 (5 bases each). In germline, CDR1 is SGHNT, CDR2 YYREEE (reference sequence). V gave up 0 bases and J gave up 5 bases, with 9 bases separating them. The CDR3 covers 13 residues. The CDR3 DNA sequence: TGTGCCAGCAGCTTGGAGTCGGGACACGAGCAGTACTTC. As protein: CASSLESGHEQYF.

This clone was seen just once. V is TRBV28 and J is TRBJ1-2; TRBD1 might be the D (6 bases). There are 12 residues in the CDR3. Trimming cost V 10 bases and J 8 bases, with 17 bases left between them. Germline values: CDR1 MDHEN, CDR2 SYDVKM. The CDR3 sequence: CATRTGLSGYTF. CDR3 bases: TGTGCCACCAGAACAGGGTTGAGCGGCTACACCTTC.

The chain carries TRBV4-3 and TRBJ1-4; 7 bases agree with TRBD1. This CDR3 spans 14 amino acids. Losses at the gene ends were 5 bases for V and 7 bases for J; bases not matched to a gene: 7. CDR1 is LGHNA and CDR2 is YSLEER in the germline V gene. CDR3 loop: CASSIRQGPEKLFF. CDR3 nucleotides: TGCGCCAGCAGCATACGACAGGGCCCTGAAAAACTGTTTTTT.

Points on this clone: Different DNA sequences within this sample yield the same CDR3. CDR3 DNA: TGTGCCAGCAGCTTGACTAGCGGGAGGACGGATACGCAGTATTTT. It yields the protein CASSLTSGRTDTQYF. The J gene is TRBJ2-3, the V gene TRBV11-2; 13 nucleotides align to TRBD2. Germline assignment: CDR1 SGHAT and CDR2 FQNNGV. The ends lost 3 bases at V and 6 bases at J; junction bases unmatched: 3. The CDR3 runs 15 residues.

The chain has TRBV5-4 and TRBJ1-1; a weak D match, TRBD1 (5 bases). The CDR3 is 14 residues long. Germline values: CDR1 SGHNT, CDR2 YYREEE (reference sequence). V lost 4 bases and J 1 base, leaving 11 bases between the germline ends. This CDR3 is CASSAAGPNTEAFF. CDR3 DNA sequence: TGTGCCAGCAGCGCAGCGGGACCGAACACTGAAGCTTTCTTT.

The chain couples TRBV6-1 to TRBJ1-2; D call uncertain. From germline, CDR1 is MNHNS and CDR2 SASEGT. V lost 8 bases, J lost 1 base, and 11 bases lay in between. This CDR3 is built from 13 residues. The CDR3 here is CASGPPLNYGYTF. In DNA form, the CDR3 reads TGTGCCAGCGGGCCCCCTCTTAACTATGGCTACACCTTC.

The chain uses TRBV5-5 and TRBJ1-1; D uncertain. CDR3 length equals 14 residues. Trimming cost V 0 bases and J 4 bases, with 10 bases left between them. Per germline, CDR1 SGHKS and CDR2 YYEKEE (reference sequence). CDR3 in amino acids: CASSLAILGTEAFF. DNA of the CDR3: TGTGCCAGCAGCTTGGCCATCCTCGGCACTGAAGCTTTCTTT. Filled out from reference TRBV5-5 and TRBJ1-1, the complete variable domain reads DAGVTQSPTHLIKTRGQQVTLRCSPISGHKSVSWYQQVLGQGPQFIFQYYEKEERGRGNFPDRFSARQFPNYSSELNVNALLLGDSALYLCASSLAILGTEAFFGQGTRLTVV.

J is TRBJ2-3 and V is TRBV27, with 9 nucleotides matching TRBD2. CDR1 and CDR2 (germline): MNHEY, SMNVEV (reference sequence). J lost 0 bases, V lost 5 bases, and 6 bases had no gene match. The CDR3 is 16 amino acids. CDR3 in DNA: TGTGCCAGCAGTCACCTAGCGGGGAGAAGCACAGATACGCAGTATTTT. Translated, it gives CASSHLAGRSTDTQYF.

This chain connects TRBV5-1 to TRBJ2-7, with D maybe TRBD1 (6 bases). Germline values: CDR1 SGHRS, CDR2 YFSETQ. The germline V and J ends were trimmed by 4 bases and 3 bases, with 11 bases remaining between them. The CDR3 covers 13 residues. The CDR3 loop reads CASSRQEFYEQYF. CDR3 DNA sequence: TGCGCCAGCAGCAGACAGGAATTCTACGAGCAGTACTTC.

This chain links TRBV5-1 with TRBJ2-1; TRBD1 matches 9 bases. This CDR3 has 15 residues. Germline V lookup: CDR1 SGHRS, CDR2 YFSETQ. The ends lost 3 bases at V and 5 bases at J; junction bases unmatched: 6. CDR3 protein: CASSSGQGWNNEQFF. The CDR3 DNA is TGCGCCAGCAGCTCCGGACAGGGGTGGAACAATGAGCAGTTCTTC.

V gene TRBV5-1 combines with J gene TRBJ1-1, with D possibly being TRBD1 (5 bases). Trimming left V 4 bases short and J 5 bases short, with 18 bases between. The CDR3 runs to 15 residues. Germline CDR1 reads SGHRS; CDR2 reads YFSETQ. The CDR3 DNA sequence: TGCGCCAGCAGCATAATGACCGGGACCCCAACTGAAGCTTTCTTT. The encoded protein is CASSIMTGTPTEAFF.

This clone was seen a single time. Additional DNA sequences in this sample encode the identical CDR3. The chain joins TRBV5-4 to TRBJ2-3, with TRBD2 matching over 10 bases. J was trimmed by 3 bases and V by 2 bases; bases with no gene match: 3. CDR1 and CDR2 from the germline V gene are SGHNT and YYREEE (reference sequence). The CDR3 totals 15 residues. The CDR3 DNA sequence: TGTGCCAGCAGCTTAACTAGCGGGGTTACAGATACGCAGTATTTT. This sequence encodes CASSLTSGVTDTQYF.

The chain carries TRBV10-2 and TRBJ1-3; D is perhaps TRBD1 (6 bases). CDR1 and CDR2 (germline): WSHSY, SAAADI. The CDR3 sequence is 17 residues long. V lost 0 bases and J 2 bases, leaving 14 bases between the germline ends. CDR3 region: CASSESSGRGAGNTIYF. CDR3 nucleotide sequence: TGCGCCAGCAGTGAGTCCTCGGGCAGGGGCGCTGGAAACACCATATATTTT.

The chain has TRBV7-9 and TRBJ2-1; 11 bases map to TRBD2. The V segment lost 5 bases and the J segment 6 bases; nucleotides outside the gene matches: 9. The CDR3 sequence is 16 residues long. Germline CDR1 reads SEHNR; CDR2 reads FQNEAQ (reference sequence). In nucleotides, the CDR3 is TGTGCCAGCAGCCGAATACTAGCGGGAGTCAGCAATGAGCAGTTCTTC. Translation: CASSRILAGVSNEQFF.

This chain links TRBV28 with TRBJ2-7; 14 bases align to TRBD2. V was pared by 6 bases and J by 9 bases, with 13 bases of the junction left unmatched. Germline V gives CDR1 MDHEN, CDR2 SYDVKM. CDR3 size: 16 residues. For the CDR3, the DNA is TGTGCCAGCAGCGCCCCGGGACTAGCGGGAGTCAGGCGGCAGTACTTC. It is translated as CASSAPGLAGVRRQYF.

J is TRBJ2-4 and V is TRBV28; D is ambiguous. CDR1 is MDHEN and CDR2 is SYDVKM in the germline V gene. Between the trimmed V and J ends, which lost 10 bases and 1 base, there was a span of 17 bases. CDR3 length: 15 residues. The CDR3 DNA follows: TGTGCCACCTCGTGGACCCAAGGCGCCAAAAACATTCAGTACTTC. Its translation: CATSWTQGAKNIQYF.

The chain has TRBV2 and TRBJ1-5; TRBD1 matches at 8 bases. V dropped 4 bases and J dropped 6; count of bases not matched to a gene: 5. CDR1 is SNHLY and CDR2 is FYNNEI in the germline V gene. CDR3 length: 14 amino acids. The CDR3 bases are TGTGCCAGCAGTGCTGGGACAGGTTTTCAGCCCCAGCATTTT. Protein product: CASSAGTGFQPQHF.

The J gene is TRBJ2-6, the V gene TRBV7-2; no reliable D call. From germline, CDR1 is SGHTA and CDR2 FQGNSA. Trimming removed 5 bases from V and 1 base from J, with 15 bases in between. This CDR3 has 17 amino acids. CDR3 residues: CASSPNWGGSGANVLTF. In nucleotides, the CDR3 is TGTGCCAGCAGCCCAAACTGGGGTGGGTCTGGGGCCAACGTCCTGACTTTC.

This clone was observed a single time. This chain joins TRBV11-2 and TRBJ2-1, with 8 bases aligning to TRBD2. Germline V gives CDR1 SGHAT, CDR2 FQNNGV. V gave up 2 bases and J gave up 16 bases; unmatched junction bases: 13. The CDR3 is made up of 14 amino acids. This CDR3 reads CASSLRAPSGSSFF. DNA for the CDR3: TGTGCCAGCAGCTTAAGGGCCCCCAGCGGGAGTAGTTTCTTC.